These 22 T cell receptor beta chains came from one sample sequenced in a study of response to subunit inactivated influenza vaccine. TCRdb independently ran MiXCR on the RT-PCR reads; one entry per CDR3 protein. The sample carries about 620,000 distinct CDR3 sequences, 10% to 15% recorded once. The sequencing used PBMCs from blood, collected on the day of vaccination. The origin of the receptors is a man in his forties or fifties who received an inactivated influenza vaccine.

The chain uses TRBV29-1 and TRBJ2-1; no clear D gene. Germline CDR1 reads SQVTM; CDR2 reads ANQGSEA. Trimming stripped 2 bases from V and 0 bases from J, with 17 bases between. The CDR3 loop spans 17 amino acids. CDR3 bases: TGCAGCGTTGAATCCCCCACGAGTCGCTCCTCCTACAATGAGCAGTTCTTC. Amino acids: CSVESPTSRSSYNEQFF.

The rearrangement uses TRBV4-2 and TRBJ2-1; the match to TRBD2 covers 11 bases. J was trimmed by 2 bases and V by 6 bases; bases with no gene match: 3. The CDR3 consists of 15 residues. Germline V lookup: CDR1 LGHNA, CDR2 YNFKEQ. CDR3 region: CASRPGLAAYNEQFF. In nucleotides, the CDR3 is TGTGCCAGCAGGCCGGGACTAGCGGCCTACAATGAGCAGTTCTTC.

This clonotype was observed a handful of times. The chain uses TRBV30 and TRBJ2-5; 8 nucleotides match TRBD2. This CDR3 is built from 15 residues. Germline V gene sequence: CDR1 GTSNPN, CDR2 SVGIG (reference sequence). With V trimmed by 0 bases and J by 5 bases, 8 bases remained unmatched. CDR3: CAWSVGGAGVETQYF. CDR3 nucleotides: TGTGCCTGGAGTGTGGGAGGAGCGGGAGTGGAGACCCAGTACTTC.

This clonotype was seen only a few times. This chain connects TRBV5-1 to TRBJ2-2; 8 positions match TRBD2. This CDR3 spans 15 amino acids. Germline V gives CDR1 SGHRS, CDR2 YFSETQ. Trimming took 4 bases from V and 5 from J; bases not matched to a gene: 7. This CDR3 reads CASSTAGARTGELFF. CDR3 nucleotides: TGCGCCAGCAGCACAGCGGGAGCCCGAACCGGGGAGCTGTTTTTT. The variable domain in full, completed from reference TRBV5-1 and TRBJ2-2, reads KAGVTQTPRYLIKTRGQQVTLSCSPISGHRSVSWYQQTPGQGLQFLFEYFSETQRNKGNFPGRFSGRQFSNSRSEMNVSTLELGDSALYLCASSTAGARTGELFFGEGSRLTVL.

This clonotype has at least ten counts. This chain links TRBV7-9 with TRBJ1-6, with D unclear. Germline assignment: CDR1 SEHNR and CDR2 FQNEAQ (reference sequence). The CDR3 has 12 residues. The germline V and J ends were trimmed by 5 bases and 6 bases, with 5 bases remaining between them. CDR3 coding DNA: TGTGCCAGCAGCGGGCGTAATTCACCCCTCCACTTT. It yields the protein CASSGRNSPLHF.

This clonotype showed up many times. The chain has TRBV12-3 or TRBV12-4 and TRBJ2-7; 7 positions match TRBD1. The CDR3 covers 13 residues. Trimming cost V 4 bases and J 5 bases; bases outside gene matches: 5. The CDR3 region has the DNA TGTGCCAGCAGTTGGACAGGCGGGCACGAGCAGTACTTC. This encodes CASSWTGGHEQYF.

This chain joins TRBV12-3 or TRBV12-4 and TRBJ1-5, with 8 bases that match TRBD1. The CDR3 totals 13 residues. V shed 6 bases and J 6 bases; nucleotides not matched to a gene: 4. The CDR3 sequence is CASSRTGSQPQHF. CDR3 DNA: TGTGCCAGCAGCAGGACAGGGAGTCAGCCCCAGCATTTT.

This chain connects TRBV11-2 to TRBJ1-6, with D hard to call. Looked up from germline, CDR1 is SGHAT and CDR2 is FQNNGV. V lost 5 bases to trimming and J lost 9 bases, with 17 bases between them. The CDR3 sequence is 15 residues long. The CDR3 spells CASSLGGIRSSPLHF. The CDR3 DNA reads as TGTGCCAGCAGCCTGGGTGGGATCCGCAGTTCACCCCTCCACTTT.

This clonotype was observed at least ten times. Compared with germline, one end of the junction differs, possibly owing to a read error. The chain has TRBV7-7 and TRBJ2-1; D may be TRBD1 (5 bases). CDR1 and CDR2 (germline): SSHAT, FNYEAQ (reference sequence). The CDR3 has 16 residues. CDR3 DNA sequence: TGTGCTAGCAGCCCCGGGCAGGGCGGATCATACAATGAGCAGTTCTTC. Translated: CASSPGQGGSYNEQFF.

This clonotype was counted ten times or more. The chain carries TRBV5-1 and TRBJ2-3, with D possibly TRBD2 on 6 matching bases. CDR1 is SGHRS, CDR2 YFSETQ, per germline. CDR3 length: 14 residues. The V end was cut by 7 bases, the J end by 2 bases, with 14 bases between. In DNA, the CDR3 is TGCGCCAGCGGGCGCGGGGAGTACACAGATACGCAGTATTTT. Protein: CASGRGEYTDTQYF.

V is TRBV29-1 and J is TRBJ2-5, with 8 bases matching TRBD1. The trim removed 6 bases at V and 3 bases at J, leaving 6 bases unmatched. Per the germline V gene, CDR1 is SQVTM and CDR2 is ANQGSEA. The length of the CDR3 is 13 residues. CDR3 residues: CSVGGQGEETQYF. The CDR3 bases are TGCAGCGTGGGCGGACAGGGTGAAGAGACCCAGTACTTC.

This clonotype has only a few counts. The gene calls are TRBV3-1 and TRBJ2-2; 9 nucleotides align to TRBD1. Germline assignment: CDR1 LGHDT and CDR2 YNNKEL (reference sequence). This CDR3 has 15 amino acids. The V and J ends lost 4 bases and 5 bases, in that order; junction bases with no gene match: 5. The CDR3 protein is CASSRGQGVTGELFF. DNA of the CDR3: TGTGCCAGCAGCCGGGGACAGGGTGTAACCGGGGAGCTGTTTTTT.

This chain joins TRBV28 and TRBJ1-5; 11 bases map to TRBD1. This CDR3 spans 18 amino acids. Per germline, CDR1 MDHEN and CDR2 SYDVKM. Trimming took 2 bases from V and 5 from J; bases not matched to a gene: 11. The DNA of the CDR3 is TGTGCCAGCAGTTTACTGATACCGGGGACAGGGGGTCATCAGCCCCAGCATTTT. Translated, it gives CASSLLIPGTGGHQPQHF.

The V call is TRBV6-5, the J call TRBJ2-3; D gene uncertain. The germline gives CDR1 MNHEY, CDR2 SVGAGI. V was clipped by 2 bases and J by 4 bases, with 10 bases between them. The CDR3 covers 14 residues. The CDR3 bases are TGTGCCAGCAGTTACGACGGTTTTGCAGATACGCAGTATTTT. It codes for CASSYDGFADTQYF.

This clonotype has more than one count but fewer than ten. The CDR3 DNA is TGTGCCAGCAGCCCTAGACAGGGGGCTGGGAACATTCAGTACTTC. It encodes CASSPRQGAGNIQYF. This chain uses TRBV9 with TRBJ2-4; TRBD1 agrees at 10 bases. The CDR3 extends over 15 amino acids. In germline, CDR1 is SGDLS, CDR2 YYNGEE. After removal of 4 bases from V and 7 bases from J, the junction contained 8 bases not matched to a gene. Combining the CDR3 with reference TRBV9 and TRBJ2-4 gives the whole variable domain DSGVTQTPKHLITATGQRVTLRCSPRSGDLSVYWYQQSLDQGLQFLIQYYNGEERAKGNILERFSAQQFPDLHSELNLSSLELGDSALYFCASSPRQGAGNIQYFGAGTRLSVL.

This rearrangement joins TRBV6-2 or TRBV6-3 to TRBJ2-4; 7 nucleotides match TRBD1. Germline trimming cut 5 bases from V and 6 bases from J; bases unmatched to any gene: 7. Germline V gives CDR1 MNHEY, CDR2 SVGEGT. This CDR3 region has 14 residues. CDR3 DNA: TGTGCCAGCAGTACCGGGACAGCCCTAAACATTCAGTACTTC. Translating gives CASSTGTALNIQYF.

V and J are TRBV28 and TRBJ1-4; D is unresolved. V was trimmed by 9 bases and J by 0 bases, leaving 8 bases between them. Looked up from germline, CDR1 is MDHEN and CDR2 is SYDVKM. The CDR3 covers 13 residues. CDR3 protein: CASTLTTNEKLFF. In DNA, the CDR3 is TGTGCCAGTACACTGACAACTAATGAAAAACTGTTTTTT.

The genes are TRBV2 and TRBJ2-2; D is unresolved. CDR3 length: 15 residues. Trimming removed 6 bases at V and 7 bases at J, with 18 bases between. The germline V gene has CDR1 SNHLY and CDR2 FYNNEI. CDR3 amino acids: CASRASATVSGELFF. DNA of the CDR3: TGTGCCAGCAGAGCCTCGGCGACGGTGAGCGGGGAGCTGTTTTTT. The variable domain in full, completed from reference TRBV2 and TRBJ2-2, reads EPEVTQTPSHQVTQMGQEVILRCVPISNHLYFYWYRQILGQKVEFLVSFYNNEISEKSEIFDDQFSVERPDGSNFTLKIRSTKLEDSAMYFCASRASATVSGELFFGEGSRLTVL.

The chain recombines TRBV6-1 with TRBJ2-7; D is unresolved. CDR1 is MNHNS, CDR2 SASEGT, per germline. This CDR3 spans 15 amino acids. The V gene lost 4 bases and the J gene lost 3 bases, with 16 bases spanning the gap. CDR3 in amino acids: CASSVSTNQYYEQYF. The CDR3 DNA reads as TGTGCCAGCAGTGTAAGCACCAACCAATACTACGAGCAGTACTTC.

In its sample, this clonotype was seen a few times. J is TRBJ2-1 and V is TRBV10-3; tentative D call: TRBD2 (5 bases). This CDR3 is 17 amino acids long. CDR1 and CDR2 (germline): ENHRY, SYGVKD. V was trimmed by 0 bases and J by 7 bases, leaving 19 bases between them. CDR3 DNA sequence: TGTGCCATCAGTGAGTCGCGGTTTTCCAGGAGAGGGAATGAGCAGTTCTTC. Residues: CAISESRFSRRGNEQFF.

This clonotype turned up a few times. The V gene is TRBV5-1, the J gene TRBJ1-1, with 9 bases fitting TRBD1. Germline CDR1 and CDR2: SGHRS and YFSETQ. There are 16 residues in the CDR3. J gave up 3 bases and V 2 bases, and 8 bases lay outside the gene matches. CDR3 region: CASSFTTGGTDTEAFF. In DNA form, the CDR3 reads TGCGCCAGCAGCTTTACGACAGGGGGGACGGACACTGAAGCTTTCTTT.

Only one count was recorded for this clonotype. The chain combines TRBV24-1 with TRBJ2-7; weak D call: TRBD2 (5 bases). Per germline, CDR1 KGHDR and CDR2 SFDVKD. The CDR3 has 16 amino acids. Trimming cost V 6 bases and J 6 bases, with 23 bases left between them. The chain's CDR3 is CATSQGGLSGAGEQYF. Written as DNA, the CDR3 is TGTGCCACCAGTCAAGGAGGCCTAAGCGGTGCGGGCGAGCAGTACTTC.